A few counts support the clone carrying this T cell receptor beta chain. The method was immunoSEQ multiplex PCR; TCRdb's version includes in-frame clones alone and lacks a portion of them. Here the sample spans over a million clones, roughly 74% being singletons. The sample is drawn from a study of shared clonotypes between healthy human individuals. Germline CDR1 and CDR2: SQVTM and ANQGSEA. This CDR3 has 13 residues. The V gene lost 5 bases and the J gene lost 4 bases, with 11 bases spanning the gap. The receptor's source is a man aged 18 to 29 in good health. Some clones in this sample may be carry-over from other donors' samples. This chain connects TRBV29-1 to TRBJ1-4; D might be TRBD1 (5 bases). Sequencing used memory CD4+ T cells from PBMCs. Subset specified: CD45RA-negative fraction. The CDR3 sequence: CSVRRDFNEKLFF. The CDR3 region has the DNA TGCAGCGTTCGTAGGGACTTTAATGAAAAACTGTTTTTT. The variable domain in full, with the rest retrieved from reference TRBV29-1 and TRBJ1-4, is SAVISQKPSRDICQRGTSLTIQCQVDSQVTMMFWYRQQPGQSLTLIATANQGSEATYESGFVIDKFPISRPNLTFSTLTVSNMSPEDSSIYLCSVRRDFNEKLFFGSGTQLSVL.